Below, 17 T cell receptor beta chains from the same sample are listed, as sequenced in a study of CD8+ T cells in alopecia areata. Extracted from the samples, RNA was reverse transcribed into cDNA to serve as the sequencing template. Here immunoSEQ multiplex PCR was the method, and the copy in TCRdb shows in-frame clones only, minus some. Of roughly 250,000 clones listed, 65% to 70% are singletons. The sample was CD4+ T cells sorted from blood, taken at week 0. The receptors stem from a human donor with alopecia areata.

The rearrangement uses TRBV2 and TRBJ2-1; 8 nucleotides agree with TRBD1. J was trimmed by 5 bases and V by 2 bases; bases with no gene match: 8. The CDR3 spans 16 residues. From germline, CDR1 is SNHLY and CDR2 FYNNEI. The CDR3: CASSELGQGINNEQFF. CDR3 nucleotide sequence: TGTGCCAGCAGTGAACTAGGACAGGGAATCAACAATGAGCAGTTCTTC.

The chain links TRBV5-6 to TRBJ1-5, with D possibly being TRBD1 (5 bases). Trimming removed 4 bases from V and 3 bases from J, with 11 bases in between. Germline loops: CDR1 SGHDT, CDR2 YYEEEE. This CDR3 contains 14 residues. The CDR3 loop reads CASSLRDLNQPQHF. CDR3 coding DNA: TGTGCCAGCAGCCTCCGGGACCTCAATCAGCCCCAGCATTTT.

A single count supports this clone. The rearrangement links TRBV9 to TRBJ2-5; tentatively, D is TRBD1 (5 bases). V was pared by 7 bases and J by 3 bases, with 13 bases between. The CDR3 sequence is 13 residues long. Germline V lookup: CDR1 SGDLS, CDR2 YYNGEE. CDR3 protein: CASSWTPEETQYF. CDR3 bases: TGTGCCAGCTCATGGACACCAGAAGAGACCCAGTACTTC.

For the CDR3, the DNA is TGTGCCAGCAGCTTCACGCCAGGAGGAGGCTACACCTTC. Amino acids: CASSFTPGGGYTF. The chain combines TRBV5-6 with TRBJ1-2; D remains ambiguous. The germline gives CDR1 SGHDT, CDR2 YYEEEE. Trimming removed 2 bases from V and 8 bases from J, with 13 bases in between. The CDR3 sequence is 13 residues long.

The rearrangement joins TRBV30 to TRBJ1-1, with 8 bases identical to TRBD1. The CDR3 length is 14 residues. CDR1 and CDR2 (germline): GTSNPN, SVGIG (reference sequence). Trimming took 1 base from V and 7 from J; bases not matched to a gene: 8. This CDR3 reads CAWSGPTGGGEAFF. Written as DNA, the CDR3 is TGTGCCTGGAGTGGCCCAACAGGGGGGGGTGAAGCTTTCTTT.

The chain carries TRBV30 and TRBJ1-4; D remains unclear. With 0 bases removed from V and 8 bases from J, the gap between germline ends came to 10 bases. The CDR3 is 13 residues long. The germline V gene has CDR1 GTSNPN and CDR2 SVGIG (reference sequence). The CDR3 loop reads CAWSVVRFEKLFF. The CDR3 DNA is TGTGCCTGGAGTGTCGTCAGATTCGAAAAACTGTTTTTT.

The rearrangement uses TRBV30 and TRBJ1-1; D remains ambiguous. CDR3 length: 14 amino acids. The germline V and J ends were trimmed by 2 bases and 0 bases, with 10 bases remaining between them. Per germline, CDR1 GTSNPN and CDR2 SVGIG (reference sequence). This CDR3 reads CAWSKGRMNTEAFF. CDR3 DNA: TGTGCCTGGAGTAAGGGCAGGATGAACACTGAAGCTTTCTTT.

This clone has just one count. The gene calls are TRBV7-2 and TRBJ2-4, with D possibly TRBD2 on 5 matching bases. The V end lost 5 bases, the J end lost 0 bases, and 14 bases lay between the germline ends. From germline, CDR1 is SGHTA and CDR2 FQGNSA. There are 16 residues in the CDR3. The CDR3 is CASSPSAALAKNIQYF. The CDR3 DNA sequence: TGTGCCAGCAGCCCCTCAGCGGCACTAGCCAAAAACATTCAGTACTTC.

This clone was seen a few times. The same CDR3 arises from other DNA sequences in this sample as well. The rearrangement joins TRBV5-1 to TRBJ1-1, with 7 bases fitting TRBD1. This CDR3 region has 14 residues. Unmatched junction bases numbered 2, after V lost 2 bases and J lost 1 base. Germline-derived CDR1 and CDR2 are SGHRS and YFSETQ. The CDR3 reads CASSFNRGNTEAFF. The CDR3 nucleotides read TGCGCCAGCAGCTTCAACAGGGGGAACACTGAAGCTTTCTTT.

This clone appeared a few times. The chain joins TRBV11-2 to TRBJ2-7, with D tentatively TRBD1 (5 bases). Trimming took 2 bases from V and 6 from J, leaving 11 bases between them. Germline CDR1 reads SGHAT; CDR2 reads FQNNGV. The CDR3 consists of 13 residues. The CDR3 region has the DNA TGTGCCAGCAGCTTATTTAGGGGTCGCGAGCAGTACTTC. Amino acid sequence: CASSLFRGREQYF. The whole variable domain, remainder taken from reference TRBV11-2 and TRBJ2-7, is EAGVAQSPRYKIIEKRQSVAFWCNPISGHATLYWYQQILGQGPKLLIQFQNNGVVDDSQLPKDRFSAERLKGVDSTLKIQPAKLEDSAVYLCASSLFRGREQYFGPGTRLTVT.

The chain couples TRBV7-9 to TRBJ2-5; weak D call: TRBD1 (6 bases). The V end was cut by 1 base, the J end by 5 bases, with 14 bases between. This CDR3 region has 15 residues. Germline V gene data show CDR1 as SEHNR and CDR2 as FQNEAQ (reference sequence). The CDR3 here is CASSLVAGDFETQYF. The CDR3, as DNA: TGTGCCAGCAGCTTAGTCGCAGGGGATTTTGAGACCCAGTACTTC. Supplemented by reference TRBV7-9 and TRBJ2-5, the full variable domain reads DTGVSQNPRHKITKRGQNVTFRCDPISEHNRLYWYRQTLGQGPEFLTYFQNEAQLEKSRLLSDRFSAERPKGSFSTLEIQRTEQGDSAMYLCASSLVAGDFETQYFGPGTRLLVL.

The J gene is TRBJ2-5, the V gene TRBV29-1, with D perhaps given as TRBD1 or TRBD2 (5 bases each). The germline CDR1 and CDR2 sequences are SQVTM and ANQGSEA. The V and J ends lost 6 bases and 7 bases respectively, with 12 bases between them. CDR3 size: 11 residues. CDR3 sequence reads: CSVGDSGTQYF. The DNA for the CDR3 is TGCAGCGTGGGAGACAGTGGGACCCAGTACTTC.

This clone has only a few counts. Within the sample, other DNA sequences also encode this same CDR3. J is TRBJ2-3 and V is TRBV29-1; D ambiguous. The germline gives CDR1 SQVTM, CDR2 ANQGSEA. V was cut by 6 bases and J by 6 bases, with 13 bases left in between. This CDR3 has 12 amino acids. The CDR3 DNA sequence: TGCAGCGTCTTGTTGGGCCCCGATACGCAGTATTTT. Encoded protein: CSVLLGPDTQYF.

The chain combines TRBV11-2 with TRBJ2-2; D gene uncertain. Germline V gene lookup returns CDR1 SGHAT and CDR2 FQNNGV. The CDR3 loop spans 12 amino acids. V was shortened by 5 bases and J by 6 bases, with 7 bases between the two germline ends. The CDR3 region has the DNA TGTGCCAGCAGCCCCTGGCCCGGGGAGCTGTTTTTT. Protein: CASSPWPGELFF.

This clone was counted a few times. The CDR3 DNA is TGCAGCGTTGAAGAAGACAGGGGGCTAGGGACCCAGTACTTC. Translating it yields CSVEEDRGLGTQYF. The chain links TRBV29-1 to TRBJ2-5, with TRBD1 matching over 10 bases. The CDR3 contains 14 residues. J was trimmed by 7 bases and V by 0 bases; bases with no gene match: 5. Germline-derived CDR1 and CDR2 are SQVTM and ANQGSEA. Together with reference TRBV29-1 and TRBJ2-5, the CDR3 gives the full variable domain: SAVISQKPSRDICQRGTSLTIQCQVDSQVTMMFWYRQQPGQSLTLIATANQGSEATYESGFVIDKFPISRPNLTFSTLTVSNMSPEDSSIYLCSVEEDRGLGTQYFGPGTRLLVL.

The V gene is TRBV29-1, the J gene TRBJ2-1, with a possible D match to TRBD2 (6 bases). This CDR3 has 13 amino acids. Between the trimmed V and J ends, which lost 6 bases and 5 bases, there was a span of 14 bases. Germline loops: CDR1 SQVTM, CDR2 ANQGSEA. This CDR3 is CSVASSGDNEQFF. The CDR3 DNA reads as TGCAGCGTAGCTAGCTCGGGGGACAATGAGCAGTTCTTC.

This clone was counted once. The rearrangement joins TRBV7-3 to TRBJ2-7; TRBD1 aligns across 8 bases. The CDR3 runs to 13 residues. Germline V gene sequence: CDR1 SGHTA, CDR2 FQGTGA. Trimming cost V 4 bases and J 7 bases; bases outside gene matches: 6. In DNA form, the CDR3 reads TGTGCCAGCAGCTCCGGGACAGGCGGGGAGCAGTACTTC. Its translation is CASSSGTGGEQYF.